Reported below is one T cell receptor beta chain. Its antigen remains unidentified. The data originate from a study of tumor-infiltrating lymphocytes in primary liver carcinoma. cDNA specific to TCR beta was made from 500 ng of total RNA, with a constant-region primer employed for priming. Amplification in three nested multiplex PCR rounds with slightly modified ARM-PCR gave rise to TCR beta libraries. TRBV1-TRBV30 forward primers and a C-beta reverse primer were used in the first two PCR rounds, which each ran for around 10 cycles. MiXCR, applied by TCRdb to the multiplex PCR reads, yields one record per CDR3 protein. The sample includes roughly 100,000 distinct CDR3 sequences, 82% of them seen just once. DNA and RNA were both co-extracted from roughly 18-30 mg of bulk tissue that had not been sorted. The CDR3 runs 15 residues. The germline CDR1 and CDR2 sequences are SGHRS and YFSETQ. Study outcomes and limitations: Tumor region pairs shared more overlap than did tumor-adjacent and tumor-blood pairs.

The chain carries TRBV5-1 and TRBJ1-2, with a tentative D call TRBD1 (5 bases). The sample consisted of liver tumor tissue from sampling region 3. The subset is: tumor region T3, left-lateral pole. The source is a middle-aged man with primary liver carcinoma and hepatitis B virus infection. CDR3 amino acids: CVSSLAGGGDYGYTF. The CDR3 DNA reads TGCGTCAGTAGCTTGGCCGGAGGAGGGGACTATGGCTACACCTTC.